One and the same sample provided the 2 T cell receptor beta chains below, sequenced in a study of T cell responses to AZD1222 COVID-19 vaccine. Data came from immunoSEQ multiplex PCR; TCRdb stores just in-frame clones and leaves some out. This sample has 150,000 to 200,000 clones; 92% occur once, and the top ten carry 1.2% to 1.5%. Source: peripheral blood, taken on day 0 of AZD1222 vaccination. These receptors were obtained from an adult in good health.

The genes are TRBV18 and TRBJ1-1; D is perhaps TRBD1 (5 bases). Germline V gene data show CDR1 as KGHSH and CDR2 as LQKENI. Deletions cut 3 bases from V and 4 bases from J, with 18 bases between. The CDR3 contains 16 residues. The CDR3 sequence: CASSPPAGTGSTEAFF. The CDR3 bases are TGTGCCAGCTCACCTCCCGCTGGGACGGGGAGCACTGAAGCTTTCTTT. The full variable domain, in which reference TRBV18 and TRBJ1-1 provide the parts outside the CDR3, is NAGVMQNPRHLVRRRGQEARLRCSPMKGHSHVYWYRQLPEEGLKFMVYLQKENIIDESGMPKERFSAEFPKEGPSILRIQQVVRGDSAAYFCASSPPAGTGSTEAFFGQGTRLTVV.

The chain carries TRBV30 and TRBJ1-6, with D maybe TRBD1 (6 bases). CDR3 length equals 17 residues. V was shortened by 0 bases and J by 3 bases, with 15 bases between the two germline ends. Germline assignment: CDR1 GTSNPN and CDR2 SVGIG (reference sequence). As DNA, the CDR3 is TGTGCCTGGAGTGTATTGCAGGGGCTCATCTATAATTCACCCCTCCACTTT. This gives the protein CAWSVLQGLIYNSPLHF.